This T cell receptor (beta chain) was found in a study of cytomegalovirus exposure and HLA in healthy donors. As for the study in general: Among the 300 to 500 genotyped donors, more than 70% were placed in the Caucasian-associated ancestry cluster.

The CDR3 runs 13 residues. The V and J ends lost 10 bases and 3 bases, in that order; junction bases with no gene match: 4. The germline V gene has CDR1 LNHDA and CDR2 SQIVND (reference sequence). PCR involved 60 Vbeta and 13 Jbeta primers. Using immunoSEQ multiplex PCR, the repertoire was profiled, and TCRdb retains in-frame clones only, with some absent. The sample has 200,000 or so clones, approximately 80% seen once. Sequencing used PBMCs. V is TRBV19 and J is TRBJ2-2; TRBD1 agrees at 8 bases. This TCR came from a man aged 30 to 45 in good health and CMV-seronegative. Here the CDR3 reads CATRQGYTGELFF. DNA for the CDR3: TGTGCCACTCGACAGGGGTACACCGGGGAGCTGTTTTTT.